The source of this T cell receptor beta chain is a study of OX40 agonist ivuxolimab in advanced cancers. Study-wide background: Partial responses were achieved by three patients, of whom one had hepatocellular carcinoma and two had cutaneous melanoma. Study-wide findings and caveats: The CD4+ and CD8+ T cells in the blood had expanded clonally by week 6 at 0.1 to 3.0 mg/kg.

With 0 bases clipped from V and 4 bases from J, the junction kept 1 base outside the gene matches. CDR3 length: 15 amino acids. The V gene's germline CDR1 is SGHKS and CDR2 YYEKEE (reference sequence). This clone has more than one count but fewer than ten. Its matching antigen is unknown. The data were produced by immunoSEQ multiplex PCR, yet TCRdb's version contains in-frame clones alone and is incomplete. The sample shows around 84,000 clones, under 90% of them seen only once. V usage is TRBV5-5 and J usage is TRBJ2-5; 12 bases agree with TRBD2. This specimen consisted of CD4+ or CD8+ T cells sorted from blood, obtained in a trial of the OX40 agonist ivuxolimab. The sequence was collected from an adult with an advanced solid tumor such as melanoma, head and neck, liver or kidney cancer. This CDR3 reads CASSLGLAGVETQYF. The CDR3 region has the DNA TGTGCCAGCAGCTTGGGACTAGCGGGGGTAGAGACCCAGTACTTC.